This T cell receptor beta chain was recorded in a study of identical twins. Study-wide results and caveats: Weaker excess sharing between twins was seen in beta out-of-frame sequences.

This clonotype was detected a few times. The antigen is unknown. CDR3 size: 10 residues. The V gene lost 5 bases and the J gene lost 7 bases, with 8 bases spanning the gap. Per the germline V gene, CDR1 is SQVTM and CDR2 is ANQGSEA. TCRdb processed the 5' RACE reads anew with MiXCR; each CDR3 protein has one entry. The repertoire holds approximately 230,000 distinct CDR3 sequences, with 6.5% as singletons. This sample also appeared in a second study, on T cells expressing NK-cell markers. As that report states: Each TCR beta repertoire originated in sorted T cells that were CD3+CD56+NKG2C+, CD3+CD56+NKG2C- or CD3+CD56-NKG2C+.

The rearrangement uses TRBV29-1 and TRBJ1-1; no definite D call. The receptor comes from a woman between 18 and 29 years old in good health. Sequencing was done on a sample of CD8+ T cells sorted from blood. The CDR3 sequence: CSVTTGEAFF. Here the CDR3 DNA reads TGCAGCGTTACCACGGGTGAAGCTTTCTTT. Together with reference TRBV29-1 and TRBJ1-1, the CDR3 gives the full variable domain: SAVISQKPSRDICQRGTSLTIQCQVDSQVTMMFWYRQQPGQSLTLIATANQGSEATYESGFVIDKFPISRPNLTFSTLTVSNMSPEDSSIYLCSVTTGEAFFGQGTRLTVV.